Described below is a single TCR beta chain sequence and its context. Its antigen is undetermined. This entry is derived from a study of beta chain features in type 1 diabetes. Study outcomes and limitations: Among patients with Type 1 diabetes, TCRB CDR3s were moderately but significantly shorter in every one of the four CD4+ subsets. High-TCR-expressing cells could be over-represented by cDNA sequencing.

The CDR3 is 13 residues long. In germline, CDR1 is GTSNPN, CDR2 SVGIG (reference sequence). The germline V and J ends were trimmed by 2 bases and 6 bases, with 13 bases remaining between them. What was sequenced were expressed TCRB transcripts, since all of the isolated RNA had been reverse transcribed. Assay: immunoSEQ multiplex PCR; the TCRdb copy retains only in-frame clones and omits some. The sample has fewer than 70,000 clones; about 60% are singletons. Sequencing was done on a sample of stem cell memory CD4+ T cells from blood. The V gene is TRBV30, the J gene TRBJ1-1, with D unclear. This receptor was identified in a woman in her twenties or thirties with type 1 diabetes. CDR3: CAWSPGFGPEAFF. The CDR3 coding sequence is TGTGCCTGGAGTCCGGGTTTTGGCCCTGAAGCTTTCTTT.